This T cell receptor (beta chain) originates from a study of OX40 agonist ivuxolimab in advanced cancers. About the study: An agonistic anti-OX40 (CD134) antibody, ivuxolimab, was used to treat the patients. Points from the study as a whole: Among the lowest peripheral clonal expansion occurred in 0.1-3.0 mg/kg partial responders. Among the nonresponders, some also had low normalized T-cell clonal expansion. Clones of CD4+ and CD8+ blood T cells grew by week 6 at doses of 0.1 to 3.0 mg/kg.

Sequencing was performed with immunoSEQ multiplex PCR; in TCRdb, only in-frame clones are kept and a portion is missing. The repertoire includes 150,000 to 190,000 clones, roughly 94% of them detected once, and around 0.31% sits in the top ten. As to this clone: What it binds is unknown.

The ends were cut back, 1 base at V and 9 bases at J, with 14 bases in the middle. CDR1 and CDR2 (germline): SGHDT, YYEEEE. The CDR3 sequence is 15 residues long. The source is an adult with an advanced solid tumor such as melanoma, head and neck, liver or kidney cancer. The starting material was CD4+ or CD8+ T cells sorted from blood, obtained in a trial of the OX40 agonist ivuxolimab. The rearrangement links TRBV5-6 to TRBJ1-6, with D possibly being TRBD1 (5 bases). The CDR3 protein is CASSLPDRIGSPLHF. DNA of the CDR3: TGTGCCAGCAGCTTGCCCGACAGAATCGGTTCACCCCTCCACTTT.